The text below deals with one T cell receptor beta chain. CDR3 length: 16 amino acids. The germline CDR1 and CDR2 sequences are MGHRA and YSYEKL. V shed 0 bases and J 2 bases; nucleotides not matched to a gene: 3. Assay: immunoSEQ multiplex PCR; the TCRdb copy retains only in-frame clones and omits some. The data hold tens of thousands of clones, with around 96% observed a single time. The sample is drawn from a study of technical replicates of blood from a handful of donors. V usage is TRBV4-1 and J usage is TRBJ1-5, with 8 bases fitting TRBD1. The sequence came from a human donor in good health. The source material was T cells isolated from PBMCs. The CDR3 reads CASSQDFRGRNQPQHF. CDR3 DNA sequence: TGCGCCAGCAGCCAAGATTTCAGGGGGCGCAATCAGCCCCAGCATTTT.